Each of the 7 T cell receptor beta chains below was sequenced from the same sample in a study of regulatory T cells in long-lasting Graves disease. Noted time point: newly diagnosed GD, antithyroid drugs for less than 3 months. From RNA extracted from PBMCs, the TCR library was made. Library construction for TCR beta used iRepertoire HTBI primers and Arm-PCR of CDR3 regions. MiXCR, applied by TCRdb to the multiplex PCR reads, yields one record per CDR3 protein. The table shows 300,000 to 400,000 distinct CDR3 sequences, with about a sixth occurring only once. Sequencing was performed on peripheral blood mononuclear cells (PBMCs), taken at new diagnosis, from a patient treated with antithyroid drugs. All receptors derive from a female donor with Graves disease.

This clonotype was seen repeatedly, ten times or more. The gene calls are TRBV28 and TRBJ2-5, with 8 positions matching TRBD2. CDR1 is MDHEN and CDR2 is SYDVKM in the germline V gene. CDR3 length equals 15 residues. The ends lost 5 bases at V and 4 bases at J; junction bases unmatched: 9. This CDR3 is CASSVSGGWGETQYF. The CDR3 DNA reads as TGTGCCAGCAGTGTGAGCGGGGGTTGGGGAGAGACCCAGTACTTC. Complete variable domain (other parts from reference TRBV28 and TRBJ2-5): DVKVTQSSRYLVKRTGEKVFLECVQDMDHENMFWYRQDPGLGLRLIYFSYDVKMKEKGDIPEGYSVSREKKERFSLILESASTNQTSMYLCASSVSGGWGETQYFGPGTRLLVL.

This clonotype was found a few times. A much larger clonotype is one base distant, so this may be a read error. The conserved phenylalanine or tryptophan is not found at the CDR3 terminus, so this likely reflects a read error. J is TRBJ2-1 and V is TRBV5-1, with D perhaps TRBD1 (5 bases). V gave up 6 bases and J gave up 6 bases, with 16 bases separating them. This CDR3 is built from 14 residues. Germline V gene lookup returns CDR1 SGHRS and CDR2 YFSETQ. CDR3 sequence reads: CASKRTNQGNEQFS. CDR3 DNA sequence: TGCGCCAGCAAACGGACAAACCAGGGCAATGAGCAGTTCTCC.

The table lists this clonotype with many counts. The chain carries TRBV6-1 and TRBJ1-2; D possibly corresponds to TRBD1 (5 bases). V was trimmed by 6 bases and J by 3 bases, leaving 14 bases between them. Germline V gene data show CDR1 as MNHNS and CDR2 as SASEGT. The CDR3 is 14 residues long. For the CDR3, the DNA is TGTGCCAGCAGCCCCTCGGGGGGAGACTATGGCTACACCTTC. As protein: CASSPSGGDYGYTF.

The genes are TRBV3-1 and TRBJ2-3; 12 bases agree with TRBD2. V was clipped by 1 base and J by 4 bases; unmatched bases: 3. The CDR3 is 16 residues long. Per the germline V gene, CDR1 is LGHDT and CDR2 is YNNKEL (reference sequence). The CDR3 loop reads CASSQGLAGAPDTQYF. Written as DNA, the CDR3 is TGTGCCAGCAGCCAAGGACTAGCGGGAGCCCCAGATACGCAGTATTTT.

This clonotype was picked up a small number of times. The junction differs from germline at one of its ends, possibly a read error. This rearrangement joins TRBV2 to TRBJ2-2, with TRBD1 as a possible D gene (6 bases). Germline V CDR1 and CDR2: SNHLY, FYNNEI. The CDR3 sequence is 13 residues long. CDR3 sequence (DNA): TGTGCCAGCAACGGACAGAACACCGGGGAGCTGCTTTTT. Its protein is CASNGQNTGELLF.

In this sample, this clonotype turned up many times. The V gene is TRBV27, the J gene TRBJ2-1, with TRBD2 as a possible D gene (5 bases). Trimming removed 4 bases at V and 4 bases at J, with 11 bases between. CDR3 size: 14 residues. In germline, CDR1 is MNHEY, CDR2 SMNVEV (reference sequence). Written as DNA, the CDR3 is TGTGCCAGCAGTTCTCTAGCCCCATACAATGAGCAGTTCTTC. It specifies CASSSLAPYNEQFF.

This clonotype was recorded at least ten times. V is TRBV20-1 and J is TRBJ2-7; possibly TRBD1 for D (5 bases). This CDR3 is built from 13 residues. Looked up from germline, CDR1 is DFQATT and CDR2 is SNEGSKA (reference sequence). Trimming removed 6 bases at V and 2 bases at J, with 14 bases between. The CDR3 DNA follows: TGCAGTGCGAAGCAGCAGGGCCCCTACGAGCAGTACTTC. As protein: CSAKQQGPYEQYF.